These 26 T cell receptor beta chains came from one sample sequenced in a study of T-cell memory formation after mild COVID-19. In TCRdb, the 5' RACE reads were re-called with MiXCR into one record per CDR3 protein. The data hold over 120,000 distinct CDR3 sequences, with under 7% observed a single time. The sample was PBMCs or a T cell subset sorted from them (not recorded which). Receptors were obtained from an adult woman who had mild COVID-19 (a few samples of this study predate the infection). Cell type and time point are not known.

The table lists this clonotype with a few counts. The chain joins TRBV20-1 to TRBJ1-1; D is ambiguous. The V gene lost 6 bases and the J gene lost 0 bases, with 11 bases spanning the gap. CDR3 length equals 13 residues. CDR1 DFQATT and CDR2 SNEGSKA come from the germline V gene (reference sequence). CDR3 DNA: TGCAGTGCACCCCCAGCCGTGAACACTGAAGCTTTCTTT. Translation gives CSAPPAVNTEAFF.

V is TRBV11-3 and J is TRBJ2-1; no reliable D call. Germline V gene lookup returns CDR1 SGHNT and CDR2 YENEEA. CDR3 size: 11 residues. V was pared by 3 bases and J by 7 bases, with 4 bases between. The CDR3 protein is CASSLKNEQFF. The CDR3 region has the DNA TGTGCCAGCAGCTTGAAAAATGAGCAGTTCTTC.

In nucleotides, the CDR3 is TGTGCCAGCAGCTTAGGATCGGCCAGGGGGCGATCACCCCTCCACTTT. It translates to CASSLGSARGRSPLHF. This chain links TRBV7-2 with TRBJ1-6; TRBD1 agrees at 8 bases. Germline loops: CDR1 SGHTA, CDR2 FQGNSA. Trimming took 1 base from V and 10 from J; bases not matched to a gene: 9. CDR3 size: 16 residues.

This clonotype has at least ten counts. This chain links TRBV20-1 with TRBJ2-3; D ambiguous. From germline, CDR1 is DFQATT and CDR2 SNEGSKA (reference sequence). V was cut by 6 bases and J by 3 bases, with 19 bases left in between. CDR3 length: 15 residues. This CDR3 is CSAETYSIRTDTQYF. In nucleotides, the CDR3 is TGCAGTGCAGAGACCTATTCCATCCGGACAGATACGCAGTATTTT.

The rearrangement links TRBV18 to TRBJ2-3; 10 positions match TRBD1. CDR1 is KGHSH and CDR2 is LQKENI in the germline V gene. With 3 bases clipped from V and 3 bases from J, the junction kept 3 bases outside the gene matches. The CDR3 contains 15 residues. The CDR3 sequence is CASSPGQGRTDTQYF. CDR3 in DNA: TGTGCCAGCTCACCGGGACAGGGGAGGACAGATACGCAGTATTTT.

The chain couples TRBV19 to TRBJ2-1; possibly TRBD2 for D (6 bases). Trimming removed 9 bases from V and 0 bases from J, with 15 bases in between. The germline V gene has CDR1 LNHDA and CDR2 SQIVND (reference sequence). The CDR3 runs 15 residues. The CDR3, as DNA: TGTGCCAGCACAAAGCGGGCGAGCTCCTACAATGAGCAGTTCTTC. Translating gives CASTKRASSYNEQFF.

This clonotype was detected ten times or more. This chain joins TRBV6-1 and TRBJ1-5; no definite D call. Germline assignment: CDR1 MNHNS and CDR2 SASEGT. The V end lost 2 bases, the J end lost 8 bases, and 10 bases lay between the germline ends. The CDR3 is 13 residues long. DNA of the CDR3: TGTGCCAGCAGTGAAAGGGAGTTGGAGCCCCAGCATTTT. Translation: CASSERELEPQHF.

This clonotype was found many times. The rearrangement uses TRBV12-3 or TRBV12-4 and TRBJ2-2; D is ambiguous. This CDR3 comprises 14 residues. V dropped 3 bases and J dropped 4 bases, with 9 bases sitting between them. CDR3 in DNA: TGTGCCAGCAGTTTTTCATCGATCACCGGGGAGCTGTTTTTT. Protein: CASSFSSITGELFF.

A few counts support this clonotype. This chain uses TRBV12-3 or TRBV12-4 with TRBJ2-1; 11 bases line up with TRBD2. V was pared by 3 bases and J by 10 bases, with 5 bases of the junction left unmatched. This CDR3 is 14 amino acids long. The CDR3 loop reads CASSFSGGAREQFF. Written as DNA, the CDR3 is TGTGCCAGCAGTTTTAGCGGGGGGGCCCGGGAGCAGTTCTTC.

The table lists this clonotype with a few counts. One end of the junction is discordant with germline, which a read error may explain. The rearrangement joins TRBV30 to TRBJ2-2; D is possibly TRBD2 (6 bases). The CDR3 totals 12 residues. Germline CDR1 and CDR2: GTSNPN and SVGIG (reference sequence). CDR3 protein: CAWSVRAGGLFF. The CDR3 DNA follows: TGTGCCTGGAGTGTCAGGGCCGGGGGGCTGTTTTTT.

This clonotype was recorded many times. V and J are TRBV12-3 or TRBV12-4 and TRBJ2-7; D is unclear. Trimming took off 4 bases at V and 4 bases at J, with 5 bases between the two ends. This CDR3 is 11 amino acids long. CDR3 residues: CASSSEYEQYF. In nucleotides, the CDR3 is TGTGCCAGCAGTTCAGAGTACGAGCAGTACTTC.

V gene TRBV30 combines with J gene TRBJ1-5, with D tentatively TRBD1 (6 bases). The length of the CDR3 is 14 residues. Trimming removed 5 bases from V and 2 bases from J, with 13 bases in between. Germline V lookup: CDR1 GTSNPN, CDR2 SVGIG (reference sequence). DNA for the CDR3: TGTGCCTGGGCCACAGGGAACGGCAATCAGCCCCAGCATTTT. It is translated as CAWATGNGNQPQHF.

The sample holds many counts of this clonotype. The chain is built from TRBV4-1 and TRBJ2-5; no firm D call. V was shortened by 0 bases and J by 5 bases, with 10 bases between the two germline ends. Looked up from germline, CDR1 is MGHRA and CDR2 is YSYEKL. CDR3 length equals 14 residues. The CDR3 DNA follows: TGCGCCAGCAGCCAAGATCCCACTGCCGAGACCCAGTACTTC. This encodes CASSQDPTAETQYF.

The sample holds a few counts of this clonotype. The chain uses TRBV5-4 and TRBJ2-3; 11 bases map to TRBD2. With 5 bases clipped from V and 6 bases from J, the junction kept 2 bases outside the gene matches. Germline V gives CDR1 SGHNT, CDR2 YYREEE (reference sequence). The CDR3 is 13 residues long. This chain's CDR3 is CASRLAGVDTQYF. The CDR3 nucleotides read TGTGCCAGCAGACTAGCGGGAGTGGATACGCAGTATTTT.

The V call is TRBV20-1, the J call TRBJ2-3; D is possibly TRBD1 or TRBD2 (5 bases each). The germline gives CDR1 DFQATT, CDR2 SNEGSKA (reference sequence). The CDR3 is 16 amino acids. V was clipped by 0 bases and J by 6 bases, with 19 bases between them. CDR3 coding DNA: TGCAGTGCTAGAGATCTCGAGGGGCCCGGAGTGGATACGCAGTATTTT. Amino acid sequence: CSARDLEGPGVDTQYF.

This clonotype has a count of ten or more. The chain has TRBV5-1 and TRBJ2-7; the D gene is possibly TRBD2 (5 bases). CDR3 size: 13 residues. Germline V CDR1 and CDR2: SGHRS, YFSETQ. The germline V and J ends were trimmed by 1 base and 2 bases, with 7 bases remaining between them. The CDR3 DNA sequence: TGCGCCAGCAGCTTGCGGGATACCTACGAGCAGTACTTC. Amino acids: CASSLRDTYEQYF.

This clonotype appeared many times. V is TRBV5-1 and J is TRBJ2-3; a weak D match, TRBD1 (5 bases). The V and J ends lost 4 bases and 0 bases respectively, with 15 bases between them. The CDR3 is 16 residues long. In germline, CDR1 is SGHRS, CDR2 YFSETQ. CDR3 in amino acids: CASSVGVGASTDTQYF. CDR3 coding DNA: TGCGCCAGCAGCGTTGGAGTAGGGGCCAGCACAGATACGCAGTATTTT.

In this sample, this clonotype turned up many times. This sequence joins TRBV29-1 and TRBJ2-3, with a tentative D call TRBD1 (5 bases). The CDR3 contains 14 residues. V was pared by 4 bases and J by 3 bases, with 14 bases between. Looked up from germline, CDR1 is SQVTM and CDR2 is ANQGSEA. The chain's CDR3 is CSVVTRVGTDTQYF. In DNA form, the CDR3 reads TGCAGCGTTGTAACCAGGGTGGGAACAGATACGCAGTATTTT.

The rearrangement uses TRBV25-1 and TRBJ1-1; D uncertain. Looked up from germline, CDR1 is MGHDK and CDR2 is SYGVNS. V lost 6 bases and J 1 base, leaving 12 bases between the germline ends. CDR3 length: 14 residues. CDR3 loop: CASREQGGNTEAFF. In nucleotides, the CDR3 is TGTGCCAGCAGGGAGCAAGGTGGGAACACTGAAGCTTTCTTT.

This clonotype was observed a few times. This chain joins TRBV12-3 or TRBV12-4 and TRBJ2-3; no clear D gene. V lost 5 bases to trimming and J lost 6 bases, with 12 bases between them. The CDR3 length is 13 residues. CDR3 nucleotides: TGTGCCAGCAGTCTCCACGGTATGGATACGCAGTATTTT. Amino acid sequence: CASSLHGMDTQYF.

Ten or more counts support this clonotype. The V call is TRBV7-2, the J call TRBJ1-4, with 7 bases that match TRBD1. The CDR3 spans 15 residues. Germline CDR1 is SGHTA and CDR2 is FQGNSA. Trimming cost V 2 bases and J 6 bases; bases outside gene matches: 6. The DNA for the CDR3 is TGTGCCAGCAGCTTAACCGGGACAGCGTATGAAAAACTGTTTTTT. As protein: CASSLTGTAYEKLFF.

This clonotype came up a few times. The chain has TRBV10-3 and TRBJ2-1; TRBD2 aligns across 11 bases. Germline loops: CDR1 ENHRY, CDR2 SYGVKD. This CDR3 has 15 amino acids. Trimming cost V 5 bases and J 4 bases; bases outside gene matches: 4. The chain's CDR3 is CAISMTSGVYNEQFF. Here the CDR3 DNA reads TGTGCCATCAGTATGACTAGCGGGGTTTACAATGAGCAGTTCTTC.

This clonotype was picked up many times. The V and J genes are TRBV4-3 and TRBJ2-3; no firm D call. The V end lost 4 bases, the J end lost 5 bases, and 10 bases lay between the germline ends. CDR3 length equals 13 residues. CDR1 is LGHNA and CDR2 is YSLEER in the germline V gene. The CDR3: CASSLRRIDTQYF. CDR3 in DNA: TGCGCCAGCAGCCTCAGACGCATAGATACGCAGTATTTT.

This clonotype was seen only a few times. This chain joins TRBV12-3 or TRBV12-4 and TRBJ1-1; D is unresolved. The CDR3 spans 10 residues. Trimming shortened V by 6 bases and J by 8 bases, and 7 bases separated the two germline ends. Here the CDR3 DNA reads TGTGCCAGCAGCCTCGACGAAGCTTTCTTT. Protein sequence: CASSLDEAFF.

The V call is TRBV20-1, the J call TRBJ1-1; D is possibly TRBD1 (6 bases). CDR1 is DFQATT, CDR2 SNEGSKA, per germline (reference sequence). Trimming removed 6 bases from V and 1 base from J, with 18 bases in between. The CDR3 has 15 amino acids. The CDR3 nucleotides are TGCAGTGCCCGAGGGGGGGGAAGTGGGAACACTGAAGCTTTCTTT. Translation: CSARGGGSGNTEAFF.

This clonotype has a count of ten or more. The chain uses TRBV25-1 and TRBJ1-5; a possible D gene is TRBD1 (5 bases). Germline V gene data show CDR1 as MGHDK and CDR2 as SYGVNS. Trimming stripped 2 bases from V and 6 bases from J, with 8 bases between. The CDR3 extends over 13 amino acids. The CDR3 DNA is TGTGCCAGCAGTGAAGGGGGGAGTCAGCCCCAGCATTTT. This gives the protein CASSEGGSQPQHF.